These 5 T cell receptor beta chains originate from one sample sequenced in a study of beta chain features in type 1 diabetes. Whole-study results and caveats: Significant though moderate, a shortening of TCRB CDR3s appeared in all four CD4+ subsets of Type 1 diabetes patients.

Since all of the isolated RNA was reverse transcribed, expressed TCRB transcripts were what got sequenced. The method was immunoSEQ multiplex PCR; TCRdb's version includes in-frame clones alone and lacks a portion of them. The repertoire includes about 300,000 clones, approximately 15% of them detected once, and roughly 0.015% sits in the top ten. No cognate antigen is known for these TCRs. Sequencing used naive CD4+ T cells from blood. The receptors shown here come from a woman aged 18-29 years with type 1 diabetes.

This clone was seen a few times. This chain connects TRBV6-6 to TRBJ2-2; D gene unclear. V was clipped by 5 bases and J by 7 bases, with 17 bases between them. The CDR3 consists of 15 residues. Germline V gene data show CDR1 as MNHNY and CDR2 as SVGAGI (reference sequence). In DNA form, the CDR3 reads TGTGCCAGCAGTCTACAGACGACATTACACGGGGAGCTGTTTTTT. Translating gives CASSLQTTLHGELFF.

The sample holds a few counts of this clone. This chain's CDR3 is CASSPWTGATQYF. CDR3 coding DNA: TGTGCCAGCAGTCCTTGGACAGGGGCGACCCAGTACTTC. This chain joins TRBV25-1 and TRBJ2-5; TRBD1 matches 9 bases. This CDR3 has 13 amino acids. The germline V gene has CDR1 MGHDK and CDR2 SYGVNS. V lost 5 bases and J lost 7; bases outside the gene matches: 5.

Written as DNA, the CDR3 is TGTGCCAGCAGCCCGGGCCCCGGGGATCAGCCCCAGCATTTT. This encodes CASSPGPGDQPQHF. The chain is built from TRBV5-6 and TRBJ1-5; no firm D call. The CDR3 has 14 amino acids. V was shortened by 4 bases and J by 5 bases, with 13 bases between the two germline ends. Germline V gene sequence: CDR1 SGHDT, CDR2 YYEEEE.

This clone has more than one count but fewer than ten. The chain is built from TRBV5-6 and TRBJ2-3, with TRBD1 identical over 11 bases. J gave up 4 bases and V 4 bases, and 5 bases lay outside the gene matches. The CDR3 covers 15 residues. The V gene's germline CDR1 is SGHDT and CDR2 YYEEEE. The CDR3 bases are TGTGCCAGCAGCCTGGGACAGGGGGACTCAGATACGCAGTATTTT. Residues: CASSLGQGDSDTQYF.

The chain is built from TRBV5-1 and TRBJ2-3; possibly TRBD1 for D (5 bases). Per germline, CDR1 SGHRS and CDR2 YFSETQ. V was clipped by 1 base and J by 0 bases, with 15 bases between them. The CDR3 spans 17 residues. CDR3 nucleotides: TGCGCCAGCAGCTTGTTAGGACACCAGCCTAGCACAGATACGCAGTATTTT. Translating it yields CASSLLGHQPSTDTQYF.